Sequencing of this TCR beta chain was carried out in a study of a mutant IDH1 vaccine in newly diagnosed glioma. Across the study: Investigators started vaccination 4-6 weeks after radiotherapy alone, or with temozolomide cycles.

Sequencing used immunoSEQ multiplex PCR; TCRdb keeps in-frame clones, though not all of them. There are about 48,000 clones in the sample; 75% to 85% occur only once, and 10% to 15% lies in the top ten. On this clone: What it binds is not known.

In germline, CDR1 is SNHLY, CDR2 FYNNEI. Trimming took off 7 bases at V and 2 bases at J, with 14 bases between the two ends. This CDR3 has 14 amino acids. Noted time point: week 35, safety follow-up. Every vaccine dose comprised 300 ug of mutant IDH1 20-mer peptide plus topical imiquimod. The patients were given eight vaccinations, one each in weeks 1, 3, 5, 7, 11, 15, 19 and 23. The specimen was PBMCs, collected from a glioma patient whose treatment included an IDH1 peptide vaccine. The clonotype comes from a man aged 35 to 55 with glioma. The chain couples TRBV2 to TRBJ2-5, with D perhaps TRBD1 (5 bases). The CDR3 nucleotides read TGTGCCAGCAAAGAGACAGCAACTCAAGAGACCCAGTACTTC. Its protein is CASKETATQETQYF.